The 20 T cell receptor beta chains below were found in one sample sequenced in a study of early T cells in non-severe SARS-CoV-2 infection. TCRdb reanalysed the 5' RACE reads using MiXCR and keeps one entry per CDR3 protein. The sample has about 26,000 distinct CDR3 sequences; 4% to 6% are singletons. Material for sequencing was whole blood. The origin of the receptors is an adult who was a healthcare worker with PCR-confirmed SARS-CoV-2 infection or an uninfected control (not recorded which).

The CDR3 here is CASSRRTGSVETQYF. The DNA of the CDR3 is TGTGCCAGCAGCCGCCGGACAGGGAGTGTGGAGACCCAGTACTTC. V gene TRBV5-4 combines with J gene TRBJ2-5; 8 bases line up with TRBD1. Germline V gene lookup returns CDR1 SGHNT and CDR2 YYREEE (reference sequence). The V and J ends lost 4 bases and 5 bases, in that order; junction bases with no gene match: 10. The CDR3 covers 15 residues.

In this sample, this clonotype turned up a few times. The genes are TRBV30 and TRBJ2-3; 7 bases line up with TRBD2. CDR1 and CDR2 from the germline V gene are GTSNPN and SVGIG (reference sequence). The CDR3 sequence is 13 residues long. V lost 0 bases to trimming and J lost 5 bases; unmatched junction nucleotides: 2. CDR3 in amino acids: CAWSVLAKDTQYF. For the CDR3, the DNA is TGTGCCTGGAGTGTACTAGCGAAAGATACGCAGTATTTT.

The sample holds many counts of this clonotype. V and J are TRBV7-6 and TRBJ2-2, with D possibly matching TRBD1 (6 bases). Germline CDR1 and CDR2: SGHVS and FNYEAQ. The CDR3 contains 17 residues. The ends were cut back, 5 bases at V and 0 bases at J, with 16 bases in the middle. As DNA, the CDR3 is TGTGCCAGCAGCCCGTTACCGGGACACTCGAACACCGGGGAGCTGTTTTTT. It yields the protein CASSPLPGHSNTGELFF.

This clonotype is medium-sized. The chain employs TRBV7-9 and TRBJ2-3, with 7 bases matching TRBD2. V lost 5 bases and J lost 7; bases outside the gene matches: 6. Germline CDR1 is SEHNR and CDR2 is FQNEAQ (reference sequence). The CDR3 runs 13 residues. CDR3 in DNA: TGTGCCAGCAGCCACCTACTAGCGAATACGCAGTATTTT. Its protein is CASSHLLANTQYF.

This clonotype came up a few times. The genes are TRBV10-3 and TRBJ2-1; D is unclear. Germline values: CDR1 ENHRY, CDR2 SYGVKD. The CDR3 is 17 amino acids. The V gene lost 0 bases and the J gene lost 0 bases, with 12 bases spanning the gap. The CDR3 nucleotides are TGTGCCATCAGTGAGTCGGTGGTTCAAAGCTCCTACAATGAGCAGTTCTTC. It specifies CAISESVVQSSYNEQFF.

V and J are TRBV5-1 and TRBJ2-7; tentative D call: TRBD1 (6 bases). CDR1 and CDR2 from the germline V gene are SGHRS and YFSETQ. V lost 4 bases, J lost 2 bases, and 13 bases lay in between. CDR3 length: 14 residues. CDR3 in amino acids: CASSLSTGAYEQYF. The CDR3 bases are TGCGCCAGCAGCCTATCGACAGGAGCCTACGAGCAGTACTTC.

The sample holds many counts of this clonotype. The J gene is TRBJ1-1, the V gene TRBV7-9; no clear D. Germline CDR1 and CDR2: SEHNR and FQNEAQ (reference sequence). This CDR3 spans 15 amino acids. Trimming pared 0 bases from V and 1 base from J, leaving 9 bases between. CDR3 sequence: CASSLAARQNTEAFF. The CDR3 DNA reads TGTGCCAGCAGCTTAGCTGCCAGGCAGAACACTGAAGCTTTCTTT.

This clonotype was recorded a few times. J is TRBJ1-1 and V is TRBV12-3 or TRBV12-4; the D is unclear. Trimming took 2 bases from V and 5 from J, leaving 0 bases between them. This CDR3 is 10 amino acids long. The CDR3 spells CASSLTEAFF. The CDR3 nucleotides read TGTGCCAGCAGTTTAACTGAAGCTTTCTTT.

This clonotype is categorized as medium-sized. The chain couples TRBV20-1 to TRBJ1-4, with D maybe TRBD1 (5 bases). Trimming cost V 0 bases and J 7 bases, with 18 bases left between them. The CDR3 sequence is 16 residues long. CDR1 DFQATT and CDR2 SNEGSKA come from the germline V gene (reference sequence). The CDR3 nucleotides read TGCAGTGCTAGAGATCCCCTTGGCAGGGCGGGTGAAAAACTGTTTTTT. The encoded protein is CSARDPLGRAGEKLFF.

The chain joins TRBV7-2 to TRBJ2-5; TRBD2 might be the D (7 bases). This CDR3 has 14 residues. Deletions cut 3 bases from V and 5 bases from J, with 13 bases between. Germline V gene data show CDR1 as SGHTA and CDR2 as FQGNSA. The CDR3: CASSFYGGQETQYF. In DNA form, the CDR3 reads TGTGCCAGCAGCTTTTACGGGGGGCAGGAGACCCAGTACTTC.

At least ten counts were recorded for this clonotype. The chain joins TRBV7-2 to TRBJ1-2; the D is unclear. Germline V gene lookup returns CDR1 SGHTA and CDR2 FQGNSA. The CDR3 length is 12 residues. The germline V and J ends were trimmed by 2 bases and 8 bases, with 9 bases remaining between them. Here the CDR3 DNA reads TGTGCCAGCAGCTTAACCGGGAACGGCTACACCTTC. This translates into CASSLTGNGYTF.

This clonotype occurred many times. The J gene is TRBJ1-5, the V gene TRBV10-2; no clear D. This CDR3 contains 14 residues. The V end lost 3 bases, the J end lost 3 bases, and 9 bases lay between the germline ends. Germline V gene data show CDR1 as WSHSY and CDR2 as SAAADI. CDR3 sequence reads: CASSDMDINQPQHF. CDR3 nucleotide sequence: TGCGCCAGCAGTGATATGGATATCAATCAGCCCCAGCATTTT.

This clonotype has at least ten counts. V is TRBV7-6 and J is TRBJ1-4, with D possibly matching TRBD1 (5 bases). The CDR3 is 16 amino acids. Trimming left V 5 bases short and J 4 bases short, with 17 bases between. Germline CDR1 SGHVS, CDR2 FNYEAQ. CDR3 amino acids: CASSPEVERGNEKLFF. For the CDR3, the DNA is TGTGCCAGCAGCCCAGAGGTGGAGAGGGGTAATGAAAAACTGTTTTTT.

There are a few counts of this clonotype. The chain has TRBV12-3 or TRBV12-4 and TRBJ2-7; TRBD1 or TRBD2 may be the D gene (5 bases each). Trimming cost V 4 bases and J 6 bases, with 16 bases left between them. The length of the CDR3 is 14 residues. CDR3 nucleotide sequence: TGTGCCAGCAGTTCGGGGCAGGGTGCGGGCGAGCAGTACTTC. This encodes CASSSGQGAGEQYF.

This clonotype came up many times. The chain links TRBV11-2 to TRBJ2-7; D not resolved. V shed 5 bases and J shed 1 base, with 9 bases lying between them. The CDR3 is 13 residues long. Germline V gene data show CDR1 as SGHAT and CDR2 as FQNNGV. Here the CDR3 reads CASSPRLSYEQYF. In DNA form, the CDR3 reads TGTGCCAGCAGCCCGAGACTGTCCTACGAGCAGTACTTC.

This clonotype was detected a few times. V usage is TRBV3-1 and J usage is TRBJ2-1, with 8 bases aligning to TRBD1. Unmatched junction bases numbered 7, after V lost 6 bases and J lost 9 bases. This CDR3 region has 13 residues. Per germline, CDR1 LGHDT and CDR2 YNNKEL (reference sequence). As DNA, the CDR3 is TGTGCCAGCAGACGTGGAACAGGGGGTGAGCAGTTCTTC. Residues: CASRRGTGGEQFF.

This clonotype has at least ten counts. The rearrangement links TRBV6-1 to TRBJ2-3; D remains ambiguous. V lost 3 bases, J lost 3 bases, and 4 bases lay in between. The CDR3 consists of 12 residues. Germline CDR1 MNHNS, CDR2 SASEGT. The CDR3 loop reads CASSEGTDTQYF. The CDR3 coding sequence is TGTGCCAGCAGTGAGGGTACAGATACGCAGTATTTT.

This clonotype was counted between two and nine times. The chain joins TRBV5-1 to TRBJ2-3; D is ambiguous. Trimming took off 4 bases at V and 3 bases at J, with 15 bases between the two ends. This CDR3 has 15 amino acids. The germline CDR1 and CDR2 sequences are SGHRS and YFSETQ. For the CDR3, the DNA is TGCGCCAGCAGCCCAGCTCAAACACAGACAGATACGCAGTATTTT. Translated: CASSPAQTQTDTQYF.

This clonotype was recorded at least ten times. The V gene is TRBV7-2, the J gene TRBJ2-6; no clear D. Germline V gene sequence: CDR1 SGHTA, CDR2 FQGNSA. The germline V and J ends were trimmed by 2 bases and 9 bases, with 8 bases remaining between them. This CDR3 spans 13 amino acids. CDR3 sequence reads: CASSLIGLNVLTF. The CDR3 DNA sequence: TGTGCCAGCAGCTTAATCGGGCTCAACGTCCTGACTTTC.

This clonotype was counted ten times or more. V usage is TRBV20-1 and J usage is TRBJ2-3, with D unclear. The CDR3 consists of 13 residues. Germline CDR1 reads DFQATT; CDR2 reads SNEGSKA (reference sequence). The V end was cut by 3 bases, the J end by 2 bases, with 9 bases between. CDR3 nucleotides: TGCAGTGCTAGGGTAGGGCACACAGATACGCAGTATTTT. This sequence encodes CSARVGHTDTQYF.